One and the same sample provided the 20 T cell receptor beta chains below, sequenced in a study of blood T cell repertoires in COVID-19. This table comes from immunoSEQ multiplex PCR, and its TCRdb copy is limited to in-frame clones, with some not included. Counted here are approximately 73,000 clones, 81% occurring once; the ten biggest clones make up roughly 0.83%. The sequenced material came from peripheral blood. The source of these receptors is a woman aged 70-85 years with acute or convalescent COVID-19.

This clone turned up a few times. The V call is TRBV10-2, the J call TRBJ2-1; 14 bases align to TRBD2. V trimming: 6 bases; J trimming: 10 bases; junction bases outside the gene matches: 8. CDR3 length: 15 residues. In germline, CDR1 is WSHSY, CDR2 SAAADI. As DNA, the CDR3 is TGCGCCAGCAGGGGACTAGCGGGGGTACCTCGGGAGCAGTTCTTC. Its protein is CASRGLAGVPREQFF.

CDR3 nucleotide sequence: TGTGCCAGCAGCCAAGAGTCACTAGCGGGAATTTACGAGCAGTACTTC. Its protein is CASSQESLAGIYEQYF. The chain recombines TRBV4-2 with TRBJ2-7; 10 positions agree with TRBD2. This CDR3 has 16 amino acids. J was trimmed by 4 bases and V by 0 bases; bases with no gene match: 6. Germline CDR1 is LGHNA and CDR2 is YNFKEQ.

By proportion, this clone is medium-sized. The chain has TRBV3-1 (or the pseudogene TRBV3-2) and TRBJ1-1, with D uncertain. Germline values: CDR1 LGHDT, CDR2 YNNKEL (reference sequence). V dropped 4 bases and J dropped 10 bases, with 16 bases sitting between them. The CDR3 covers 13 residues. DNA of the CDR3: TGTGCCAGCAGCCGAGAAGAGACATCTGCAGCTTTCTTT. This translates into CASSREETSAAFF.

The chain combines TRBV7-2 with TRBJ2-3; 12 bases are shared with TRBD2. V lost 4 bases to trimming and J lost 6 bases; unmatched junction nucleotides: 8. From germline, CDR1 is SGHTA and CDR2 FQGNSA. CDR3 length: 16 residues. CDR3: CASSSLAGGPRDTQYF. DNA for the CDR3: TGTGCCAGCAGCTCGCTAGCGGGGGGGCCGAGGGATACGCAGTATTTT. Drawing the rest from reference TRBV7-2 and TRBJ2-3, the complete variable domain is GAGVSQSPSNKVTEKGKDVELRCDPISGHTALYWYRQSLGQGLEFLIYFQGNSAPDKSGLPSDRFSAERTGGSVSTLTIQRTQQEDSAVYLCASSSLAGGPRDTQYFGPGTRLTVL.

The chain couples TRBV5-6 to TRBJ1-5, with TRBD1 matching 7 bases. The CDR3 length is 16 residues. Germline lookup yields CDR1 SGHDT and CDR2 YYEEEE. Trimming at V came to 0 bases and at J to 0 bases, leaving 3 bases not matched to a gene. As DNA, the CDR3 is TGTGCCAGCAGCTTGGCGGGACAGAATAGCAATCAGCCCCAGCATTTT. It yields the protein CASSLAGQNSNQPQHF. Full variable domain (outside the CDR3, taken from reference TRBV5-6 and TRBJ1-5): DAGVTQSPTHLIKTRGQQVTLRCSPKSGHDTVSWYQQALGQGPQFIFQYYEEEERQRGNFPDRFSGHQFPNYSSELNVNALLLGDSALYLCASSLAGQNSNQPQHFGDGTRLSIL.

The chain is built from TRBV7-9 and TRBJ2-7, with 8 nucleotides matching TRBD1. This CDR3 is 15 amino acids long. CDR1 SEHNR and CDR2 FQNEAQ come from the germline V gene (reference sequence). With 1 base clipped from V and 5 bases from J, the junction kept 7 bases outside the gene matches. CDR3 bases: TGTGCCAGCAGCTTAGATGGGACAGGCCCCCACGAGCAGTACTTC. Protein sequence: CASSLDGTGPHEQYF.

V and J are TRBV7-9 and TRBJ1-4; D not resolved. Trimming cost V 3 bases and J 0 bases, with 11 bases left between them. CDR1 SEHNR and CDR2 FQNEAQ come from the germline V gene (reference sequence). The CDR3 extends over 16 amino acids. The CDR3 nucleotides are TGTGCCAGCAGCTTCGGTGCGGAACCAACTAATGAAAAACTGTTTTTT. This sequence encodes CASSFGAEPTNEKLFF.

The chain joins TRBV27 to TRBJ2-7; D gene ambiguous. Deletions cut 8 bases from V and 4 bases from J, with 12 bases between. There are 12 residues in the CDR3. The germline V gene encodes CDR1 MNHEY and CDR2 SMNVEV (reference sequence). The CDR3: CASFGVSYEQYF. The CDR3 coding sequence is TGTGCCAGCTTTGGAGTAAGTTACGAGCAGTACTTC.

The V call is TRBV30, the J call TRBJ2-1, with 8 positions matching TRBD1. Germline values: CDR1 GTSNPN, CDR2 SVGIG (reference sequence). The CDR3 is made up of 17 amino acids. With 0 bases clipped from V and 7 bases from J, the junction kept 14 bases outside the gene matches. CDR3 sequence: CAWSVWGGQGWGNEQFF. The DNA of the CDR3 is TGTGCCTGGAGTGTTTGGGGCGGACAGGGTTGGGGAAATGAGCAGTTCTTC.

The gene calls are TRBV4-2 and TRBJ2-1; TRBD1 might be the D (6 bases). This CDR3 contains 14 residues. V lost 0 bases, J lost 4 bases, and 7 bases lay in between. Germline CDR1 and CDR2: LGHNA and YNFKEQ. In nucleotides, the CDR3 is TGTGCCAGCAGCCAAGATAGGGGGTACAATGAGCAGTTCTTC. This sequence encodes CASSQDRGYNEQFF.

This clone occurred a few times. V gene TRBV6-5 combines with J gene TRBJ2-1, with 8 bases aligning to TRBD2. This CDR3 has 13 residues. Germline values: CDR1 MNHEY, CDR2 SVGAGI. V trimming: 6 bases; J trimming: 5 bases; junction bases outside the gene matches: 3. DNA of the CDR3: TGTGCCAGCAGACTAGCGGCTAACAATGAGCAGTTCTTC. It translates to CASRLAANNEQFF.

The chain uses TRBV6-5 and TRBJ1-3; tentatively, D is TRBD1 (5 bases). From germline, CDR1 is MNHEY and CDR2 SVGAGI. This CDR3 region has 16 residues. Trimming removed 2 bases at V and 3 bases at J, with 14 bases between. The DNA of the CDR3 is TGTGCCAGCAGTTACGGGCCTGGGGCTCGTGGAAACACCATATATTTT. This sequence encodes CASSYGPGARGNTIYF.

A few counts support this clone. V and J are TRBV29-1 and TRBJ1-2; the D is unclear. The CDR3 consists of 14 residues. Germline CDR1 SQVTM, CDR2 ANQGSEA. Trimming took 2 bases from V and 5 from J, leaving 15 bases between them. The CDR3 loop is CSVERRGSGYGYTF. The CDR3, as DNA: TGCAGCGTTGAACGACGCGGCAGTGGTTATGGCTACACCTTC.

CDR3 sequence reads: CAWSVGTAHYEQYF. The CDR3 DNA sequence: TGTGCCTGGAGTGTAGGGACAGCCCACTACGAGCAGTACTTC. The rearrangement joins TRBV30 to TRBJ2-7; TRBD1 matches 7 bases. Per the germline V gene, CDR1 is GTSNPN and CDR2 is SVGIG (reference sequence). Unmatched junction bases numbered 5, after V lost 0 bases and J lost 3 bases. The CDR3 consists of 14 residues.

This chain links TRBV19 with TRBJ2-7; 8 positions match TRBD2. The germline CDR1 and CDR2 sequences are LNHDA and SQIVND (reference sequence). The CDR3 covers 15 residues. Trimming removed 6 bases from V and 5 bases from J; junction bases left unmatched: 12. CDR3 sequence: CASRSARGREDEQYF. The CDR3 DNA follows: TGTGCCAGTAGATCCGCCCGTGGGCGGGAGGACGAGCAGTACTTC.

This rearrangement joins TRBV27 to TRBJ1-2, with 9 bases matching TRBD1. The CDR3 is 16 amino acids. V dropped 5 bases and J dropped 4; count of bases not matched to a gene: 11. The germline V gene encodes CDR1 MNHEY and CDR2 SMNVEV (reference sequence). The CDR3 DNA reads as TGTGCCAGCAGTCAAAACACCGGGACAGGGTTCTATGGCTACACCTTC. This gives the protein CASSQNTGTGFYGYTF.

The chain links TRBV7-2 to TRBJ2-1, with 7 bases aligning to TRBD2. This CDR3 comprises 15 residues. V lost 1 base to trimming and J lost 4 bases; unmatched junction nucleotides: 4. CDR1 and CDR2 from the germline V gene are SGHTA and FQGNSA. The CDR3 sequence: CASSLEGTTYNEQFF. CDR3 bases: TGTGCCAGCAGCTTAGAAGGGACTACATACAATGAGCAGTTCTTC.

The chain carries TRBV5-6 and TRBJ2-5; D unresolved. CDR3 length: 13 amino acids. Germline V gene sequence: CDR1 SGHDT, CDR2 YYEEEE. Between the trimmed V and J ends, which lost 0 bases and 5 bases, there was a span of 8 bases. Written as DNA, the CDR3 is TGTGCCAGCAGCTTGGGACACTTGGAGACCCAGTACTTC. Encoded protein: CASSLGHLETQYF. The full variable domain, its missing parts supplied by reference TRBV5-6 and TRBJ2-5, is DAGVTQSPTHLIKTRGQQVTLRCSPKSGHDTVSWYQQALGQGPQFIFQYYEEEERQRGNFPDRFSGHQFPNYSSELNVNALLLGDSALYLCASSLGHLETQYFGPGTRLLVL.

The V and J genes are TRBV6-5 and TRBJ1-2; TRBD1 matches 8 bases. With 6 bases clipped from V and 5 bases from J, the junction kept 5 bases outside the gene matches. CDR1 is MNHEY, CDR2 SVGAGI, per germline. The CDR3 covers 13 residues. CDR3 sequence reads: CASRPTGEYGYTF. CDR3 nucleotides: TGTGCCAGCAGACCGACAGGGGAATATGGCTACACCTTC.

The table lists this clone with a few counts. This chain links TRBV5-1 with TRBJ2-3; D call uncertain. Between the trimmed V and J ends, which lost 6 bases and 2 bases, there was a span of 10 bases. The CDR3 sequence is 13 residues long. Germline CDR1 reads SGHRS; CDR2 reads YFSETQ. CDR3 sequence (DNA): TGCGCCAGCATGGCGGAAAACACAGATACGCAGTATTTT. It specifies CASMAENTDTQYF. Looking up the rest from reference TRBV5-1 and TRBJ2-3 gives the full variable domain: KAGVTQTPRYLIKTRGQQVTLSCSPISGHRSVSWYQQTPGQGLQFLFEYFSETQRNKGNFPGRFSGRQFSNSRSEMNVSTLELGDSALYLCASMAENTDTQYFGPGTRLTVL.